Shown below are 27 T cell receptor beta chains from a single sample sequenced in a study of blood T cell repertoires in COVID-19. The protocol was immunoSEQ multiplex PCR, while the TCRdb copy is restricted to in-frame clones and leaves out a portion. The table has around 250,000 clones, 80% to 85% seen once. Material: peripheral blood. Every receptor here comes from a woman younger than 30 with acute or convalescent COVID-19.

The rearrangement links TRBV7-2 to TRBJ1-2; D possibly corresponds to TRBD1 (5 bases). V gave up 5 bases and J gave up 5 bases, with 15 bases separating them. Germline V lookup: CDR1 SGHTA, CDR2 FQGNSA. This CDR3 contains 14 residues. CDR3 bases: TGTGCCAGCAGCCCCTACGCAGGGTCATATGGCTACACCTTC. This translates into CASSPYAGSYGYTF. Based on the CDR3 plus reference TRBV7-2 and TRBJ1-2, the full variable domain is GAGVSQSPSNKVTEKGKDVELRCDPISGHTALYWYRQSLGQGLEFLIYFQGNSAPDKSGLPSDRFSAERTGGSVSTLTIQRTQQEDSAVYLCASSPYAGSYGYTFGSGTRLTVV.

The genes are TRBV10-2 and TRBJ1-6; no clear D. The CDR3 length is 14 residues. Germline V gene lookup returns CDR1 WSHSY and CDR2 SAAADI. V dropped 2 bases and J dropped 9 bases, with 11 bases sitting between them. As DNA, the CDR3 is TGCGCCAGCAGTGAGACGCCGAGAGGTTCACCCCTCCACTTT. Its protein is CASSETPRGSPLHF.

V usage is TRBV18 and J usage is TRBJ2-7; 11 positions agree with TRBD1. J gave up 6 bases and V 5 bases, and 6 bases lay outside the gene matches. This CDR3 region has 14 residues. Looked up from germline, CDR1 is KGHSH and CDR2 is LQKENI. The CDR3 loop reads CASSDGTGGREQYF. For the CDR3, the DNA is TGTGCCAGCTCAGATGGGACAGGGGGACGCGAGCAGTACTTC.

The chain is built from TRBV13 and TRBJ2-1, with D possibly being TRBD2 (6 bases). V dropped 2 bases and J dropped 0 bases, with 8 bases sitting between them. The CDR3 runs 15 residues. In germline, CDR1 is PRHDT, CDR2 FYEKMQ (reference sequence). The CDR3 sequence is CASSLRGNSYNEQFF. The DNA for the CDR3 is TGTGCCAGCAGCTTACGGGGGAACTCCTACAATGAGCAGTTCTTC.

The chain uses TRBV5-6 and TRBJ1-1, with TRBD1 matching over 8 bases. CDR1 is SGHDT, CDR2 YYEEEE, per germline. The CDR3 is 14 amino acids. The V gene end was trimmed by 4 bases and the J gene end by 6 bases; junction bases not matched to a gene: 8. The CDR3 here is CASSIQGGAAEAFF. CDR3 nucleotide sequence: TGTGCCAGCAGCATACAGGGGGGAGCAGCTGAAGCTTTCTTT.

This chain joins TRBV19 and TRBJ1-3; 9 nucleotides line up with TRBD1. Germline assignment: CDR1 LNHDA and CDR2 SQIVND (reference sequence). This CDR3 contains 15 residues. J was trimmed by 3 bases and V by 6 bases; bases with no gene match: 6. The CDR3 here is CASSPQGALGNTIYF. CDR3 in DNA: TGTGCCAGTAGCCCACAGGGGGCGCTTGGAAACACCATATATTTT.

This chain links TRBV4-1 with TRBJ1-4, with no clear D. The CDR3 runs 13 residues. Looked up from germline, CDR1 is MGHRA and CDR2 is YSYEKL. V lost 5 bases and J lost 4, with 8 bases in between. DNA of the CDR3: TGCGCCAGCAGCACACGATATAATGAAAAACTGTTTTTT. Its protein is CASSTRYNEKLFF.

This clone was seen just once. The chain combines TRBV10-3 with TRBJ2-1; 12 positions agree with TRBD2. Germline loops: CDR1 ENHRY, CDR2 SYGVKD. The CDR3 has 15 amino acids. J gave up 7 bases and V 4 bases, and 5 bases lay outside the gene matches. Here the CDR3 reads CAISVNLAGGNEQFF. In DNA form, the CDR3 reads TGTGCCATCAGTGTTAATCTAGCGGGAGGGAATGAGCAGTTCTTC.

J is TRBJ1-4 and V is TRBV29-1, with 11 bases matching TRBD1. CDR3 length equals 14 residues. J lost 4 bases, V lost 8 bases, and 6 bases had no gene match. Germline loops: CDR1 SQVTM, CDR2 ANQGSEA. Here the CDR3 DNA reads TGCAGCACTTGGACAGGGGGCAATAATGAAAAACTGTTTTTT. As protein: CSTWTGGNNEKLFF.

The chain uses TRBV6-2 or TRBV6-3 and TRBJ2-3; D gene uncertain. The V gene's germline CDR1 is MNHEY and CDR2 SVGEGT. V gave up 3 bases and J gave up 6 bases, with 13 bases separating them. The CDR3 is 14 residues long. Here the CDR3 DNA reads TGTGCCAGCAGTTATTCCGGAGAGACGGATACGCAGTATTTT. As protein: CASSYSGETDTQYF.

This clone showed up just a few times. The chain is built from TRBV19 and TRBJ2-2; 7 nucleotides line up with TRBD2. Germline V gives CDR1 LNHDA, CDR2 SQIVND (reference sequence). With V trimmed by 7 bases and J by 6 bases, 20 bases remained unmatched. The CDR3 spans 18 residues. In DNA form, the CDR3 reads TGTGCCAGTACCACCCGACTAGCACTTGGGGTTAACGCCGGGGAGCTGTTTTTT. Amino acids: CASTTRLALGVNAGELFF.

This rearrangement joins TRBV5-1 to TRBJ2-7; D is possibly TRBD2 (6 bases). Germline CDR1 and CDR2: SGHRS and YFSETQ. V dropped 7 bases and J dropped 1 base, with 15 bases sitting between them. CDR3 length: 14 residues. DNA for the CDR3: TGCGCCAGCGTGCCTTTTCGGGGGTCCTACGAGCAGTACTTC. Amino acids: CASVPFRGSYEQYF.

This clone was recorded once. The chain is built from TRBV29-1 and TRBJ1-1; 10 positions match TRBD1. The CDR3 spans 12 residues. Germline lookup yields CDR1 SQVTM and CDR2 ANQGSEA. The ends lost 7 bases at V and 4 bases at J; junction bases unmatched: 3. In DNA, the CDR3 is TGCAGCGGGTGGACAGGGGGCACTGAAGCTTTCTTT. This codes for CSGWTGGTEAFF.

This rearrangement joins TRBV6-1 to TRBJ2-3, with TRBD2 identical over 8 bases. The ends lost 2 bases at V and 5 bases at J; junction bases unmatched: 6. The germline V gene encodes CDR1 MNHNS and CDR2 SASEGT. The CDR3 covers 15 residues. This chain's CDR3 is CASSELAGRVDTQYF. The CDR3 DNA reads TGTGCCAGCAGTGAACTAGCGGGCCGCGTAGATACGCAGTATTTT.

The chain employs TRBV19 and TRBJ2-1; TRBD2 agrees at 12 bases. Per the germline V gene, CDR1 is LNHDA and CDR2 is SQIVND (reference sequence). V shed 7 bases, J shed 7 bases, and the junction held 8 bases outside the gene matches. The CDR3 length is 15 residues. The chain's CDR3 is CASTPTSGSINEQFF. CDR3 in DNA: TGTGCCAGTACCCCGACTAGCGGGAGTATAAATGAGCAGTTCTTC.

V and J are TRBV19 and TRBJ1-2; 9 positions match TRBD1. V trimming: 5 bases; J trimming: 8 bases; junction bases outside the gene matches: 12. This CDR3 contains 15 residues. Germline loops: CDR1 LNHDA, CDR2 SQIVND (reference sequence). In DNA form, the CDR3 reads TGTGCCAGTAGTCGCTCCGACGGGACAGGGAAGGGCTACACCTTC. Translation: CASSRSDGTGKGYTF.

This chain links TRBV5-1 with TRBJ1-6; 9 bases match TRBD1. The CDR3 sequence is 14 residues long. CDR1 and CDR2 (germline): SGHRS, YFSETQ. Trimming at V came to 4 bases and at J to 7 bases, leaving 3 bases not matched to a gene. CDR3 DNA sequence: TGCGCCAGCAGCGCGGACAGGGGAAATTCACCCCTCCACTTT. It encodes CASSADRGNSPLHF.

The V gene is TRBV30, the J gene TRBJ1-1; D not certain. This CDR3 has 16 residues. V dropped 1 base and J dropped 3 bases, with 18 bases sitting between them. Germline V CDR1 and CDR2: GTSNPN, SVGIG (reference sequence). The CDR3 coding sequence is TGTGCCTGGAGTGCCCGACTGGAATTTATGGACACTGAAGCTTTCTTT. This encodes CAWSARLEFMDTEAFF. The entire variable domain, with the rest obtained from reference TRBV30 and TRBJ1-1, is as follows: SQTIHQWPATLVQPVGSPLSLECTVEGTSNPNLYWYRQAAGRGLQLLFYSVGIGQISSEVPQNLSASRPQDRQFILSSKKLLLSDSGFYLCAWSARLEFMDTEAFFGQGTRLTVV.

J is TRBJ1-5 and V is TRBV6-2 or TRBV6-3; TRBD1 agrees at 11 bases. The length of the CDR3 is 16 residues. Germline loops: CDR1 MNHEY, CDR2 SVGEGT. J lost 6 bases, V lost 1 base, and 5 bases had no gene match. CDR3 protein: CASSYYGQGAGQPQHF. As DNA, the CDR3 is TGTGCCAGCAGTTACTATGGACAGGGGGCCGGTCAGCCCCAGCATTTT.

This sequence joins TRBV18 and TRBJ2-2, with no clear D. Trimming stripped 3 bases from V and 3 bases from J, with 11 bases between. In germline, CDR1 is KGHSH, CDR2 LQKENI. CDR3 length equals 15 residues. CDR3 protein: CASSPLVQYTGELFF. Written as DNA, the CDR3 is TGTGCCAGCTCACCGCTTGTCCAGTACACCGGGGAGCTGTTTTTT.

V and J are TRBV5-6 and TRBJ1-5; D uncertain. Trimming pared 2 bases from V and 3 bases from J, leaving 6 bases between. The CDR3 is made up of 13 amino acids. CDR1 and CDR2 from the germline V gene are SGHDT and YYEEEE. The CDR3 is CASSLQNNQPQHF. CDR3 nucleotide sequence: TGTGCCAGCAGCTTACAGAACAATCAGCCCCAGCATTTT.

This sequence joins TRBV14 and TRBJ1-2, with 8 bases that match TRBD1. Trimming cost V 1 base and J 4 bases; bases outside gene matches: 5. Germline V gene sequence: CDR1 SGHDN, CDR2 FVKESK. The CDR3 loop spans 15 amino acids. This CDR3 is CASSQGAGGAYGYTF. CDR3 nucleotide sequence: TGTGCCAGCAGCCAAGGGGCAGGGGGCGCCTATGGCTACACCTTC.

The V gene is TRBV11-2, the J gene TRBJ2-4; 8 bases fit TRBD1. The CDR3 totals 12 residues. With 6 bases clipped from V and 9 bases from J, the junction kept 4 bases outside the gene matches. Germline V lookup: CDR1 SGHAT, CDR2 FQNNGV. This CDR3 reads CASREQGGIQYF. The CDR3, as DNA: TGTGCCAGCAGGGAACAGGGGGGCATTCAGTACTTC.

In nucleotides, the CDR3 is TGTGCCAGCAGTTTCACTCCGGAGAGCGAGCAGTACTTC. Its translation: CASSFTPESEQYF. This rearrangement joins TRBV27 to TRBJ2-7; no firm D call. CDR3 length: 13 residues. CDR1 is MNHEY and CDR2 is SMNVEV in the germline V gene (reference sequence). The V and J ends lost 3 bases and 6 bases respectively, with 12 bases between them.

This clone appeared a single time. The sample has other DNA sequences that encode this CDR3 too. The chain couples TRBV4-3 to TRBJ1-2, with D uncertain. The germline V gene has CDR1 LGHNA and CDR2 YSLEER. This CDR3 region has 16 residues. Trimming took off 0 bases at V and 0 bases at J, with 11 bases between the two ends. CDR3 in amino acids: CASSQDLGRTNYGYTF. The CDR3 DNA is TGCGCCAGCAGCCAAGATCTCGGCAGGACTAACTATGGCTACACCTTC.

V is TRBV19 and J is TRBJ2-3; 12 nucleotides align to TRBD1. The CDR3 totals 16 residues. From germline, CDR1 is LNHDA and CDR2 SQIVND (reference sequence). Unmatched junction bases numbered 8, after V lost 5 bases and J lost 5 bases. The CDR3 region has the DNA TGTGCCAGTAGTTCTCGGGACAGGGGGCCTCAAGATACGCAGTATTTT. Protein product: CASSSRDRGPQDTQYF.

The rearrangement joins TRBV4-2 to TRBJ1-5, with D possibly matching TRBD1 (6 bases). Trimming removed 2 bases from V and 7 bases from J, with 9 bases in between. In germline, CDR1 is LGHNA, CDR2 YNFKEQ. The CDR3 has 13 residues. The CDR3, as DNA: TGTGCCAGCAGCCAATCGCAGGGGCAGCCCCAGCATTTT. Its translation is CASSQSQGQPQHF.